Each of the 22 T cell receptor beta chains below was sequenced from the same sample in a study of blood T cell repertoires in COVID-19. Only in-frame clones appear in the TCRdb table, and some are missing; sequencing was by immunoSEQ multiplex PCR. The sample contains roughly 150,000 clones, approximately 80% of which appear only once. Specimen: peripheral blood. The source of these receptors is a man aged 60 to 69 with acute or convalescent COVID-19.

The gene calls are TRBV19 and TRBJ2-2; 8 bases agree with TRBD1. The germline CDR1 and CDR2 sequences are LNHDA and SQIVND (reference sequence). The length of the CDR3 is 16 residues. Germline trimming cut 3 bases from V and 4 bases from J; bases unmatched to any gene: 7. DNA for the CDR3: TGTGCCAGTAGTATTACAGGGGGAACGGGCACCGGGGAGCTGTTTTTT. It encodes CASSITGGTGTGELFF. The entire variable domain, with the rest obtained from reference TRBV19 and TRBJ2-2, is as follows: DGGITQSPKYLFRKEGQNVTLSCEQNLNHDAMYWYRQDPGQGLRLIYYSQIVNDFQKGDIAEGYSVSREKKESFPLTVTSAQKNPTAFYLCASSITGGTGTGELFFGEGSRLTVL.

This clone was detected only once. This chain joins TRBV4-3 and TRBJ1-6, with TRBD1 identical over 8 bases. This CDR3 spans 13 amino acids. Germline trimming cut 2 bases from V and 10 bases from J; bases unmatched to any gene: 1. Germline V lookup: CDR1 LGHNA, CDR2 YSLEER. The chain's CDR3 is CASSQRQGSPLHF. Here the CDR3 DNA reads TGCGCCAGCAGCCAACGACAGGGGTCACCCCTCCACTTT.

This chain joins TRBV28 and TRBJ2-7; tentative D call: TRBD2 (5 bases). Germline V gene data show CDR1 as MDHEN and CDR2 as SYDVKM. The CDR3 contains 15 residues. Trimming took off 6 bases at V and 3 bases at J, with 18 bases between the two ends. The CDR3 bases are TGTGCCAGCAGCTCTACTAGTTCCCTTGGCTACGAGCAGTACTTC. It codes for CASSSTSSLGYEQYF.

This clone was seen a single time. V is TRBV6-6 and J is TRBJ1-1; no reliable D call. V shed 9 bases and J shed 6 bases, with 20 bases lying between them. This CDR3 is built from 14 residues. Germline CDR1 MNHNY, CDR2 SVGAGI (reference sequence). CDR3 sequence: CASLEGEGWAEAFF. The CDR3 DNA is TGTGCCAGTCTTGAGGGCGAGGGATGGGCTGAAGCTTTCTTT.

This clone was recorded a few times. This chain links TRBV19 with TRBJ2-1, with a possible D match to TRBD2 (5 bases). The germline V gene encodes CDR1 LNHDA and CDR2 SQIVND (reference sequence). The CDR3 spans 13 residues. With 3 bases removed from V and 10 bases from J, the gap between germline ends came to 13 bases. The CDR3 sequence is CASSILGWREQFF. CDR3 sequence (DNA): TGTGCCAGTAGTATCCTCGGCTGGAGGGAGCAGTTCTTC.

The chain joins TRBV6-2 or TRBV6-3 to TRBJ2-3; a possible D gene is TRBD1 (6 bases). With 0 bases removed from V and 6 bases from J, the gap between germline ends came to 19 bases. The CDR3 contains 17 residues. Germline loops: CDR1 MNHEY, CDR2 SVGEGT. CDR3 nucleotide sequence: TGTGCCAGCAGTTACTCGAAAGCCAGGGGTTCACGGGATACGCAGTATTTT. It specifies CASSYSKARGSRDTQYF.

V is TRBV7-9 and J is TRBJ1-1; D ambiguous. Trimming stripped 3 bases from V and 1 base from J, with 12 bases between. Per the germline V gene, CDR1 is SEHNR and CDR2 is FQNEAQ (reference sequence). There are 15 residues in the CDR3. The CDR3 protein is CASSFLGQANTEAFF. The CDR3 DNA follows: TGTGCCAGCAGCTTTTTGGGCCAGGCGAACACTGAAGCTTTCTTT.

The V call is TRBV9, the J call TRBJ1-4; no definite D call. V was trimmed by 0 bases and J by 1 base, leaving 7 bases between them. Germline V gene data show CDR1 as SGDLS and CDR2 as YYNGEE. There are 15 residues in the CDR3. Here the CDR3 reads CASSVAPGTNEKLFF. CDR3 DNA: TGTGCCAGCAGCGTAGCTCCAGGAACTAATGAAAAACTGTTTTTT.

The rearrangement uses TRBV9 and TRBJ1-1, with unresolved D. V was clipped by 3 bases and J by 3 bases, with 12 bases between them. Germline V gene lookup returns CDR1 SGDLS and CDR2 YYNGEE. The CDR3 is made up of 14 amino acids. DNA of the CDR3: TGTGCCAGCAGCGCGCAGGTGTCGGACACTGAAGCTTTCTTT. It specifies CASSAQVSDTEAFF.

This clone showed up just once. This chain links TRBV5-6 with TRBJ1-6; 9 nucleotides match TRBD1. The trim removed 3 bases at V and 13 bases at J, leaving 11 bases unmatched. This CDR3 contains 15 residues. Germline V gene lookup returns CDR1 SGHDT and CDR2 YYEEEE. CDR3 bases: TGTGCCAGCAGCTCGCCGGGACAGGGTCCCTACCCCCTCCACTTT. Translated: CASSSPGQGPYPLHF.

The V gene is TRBV7-8, the J gene TRBJ1-5; 7 bases fit TRBD1. CDR1 is SGHVS, CDR2 FQNEAQ, per germline. V gave up 1 base and J gave up 0 bases; unmatched junction bases: 6. The length of the CDR3 is 17 residues. CDR3: CASSLGTGPYSNQPQHF. The CDR3 DNA follows: TGTGCCAGCAGCTTAGGGACAGGACCTTATAGCAATCAGCCCCAGCATTTT.

This rearrangement joins TRBV27 to TRBJ2-7; 11 bases fit TRBD1. The CDR3 spans 14 residues. Unmatched junction bases numbered 2, after V lost 5 bases and J lost 2 bases. Looked up from germline, CDR1 is MNHEY and CDR2 is SMNVEV (reference sequence). The CDR3 loop is CASSKGQGAYEQYF. The CDR3 nucleotides are TGTGCCAGCAGTAAGGGACAGGGGGCCTACGAGCAGTACTTC.

This clone showed up just once. The chain joins TRBV27 to TRBJ2-7; 8 bases fit TRBD1. CDR3 size: 14 residues. CDR1 is MNHEY and CDR2 is SMNVEV in the germline V gene (reference sequence). With V trimmed by 6 bases and J by 5 bases, 9 bases remained unmatched. CDR3 in DNA: TGTGCCAGCAGGGGGACAGGTAGGGCCCACGAGCAGTACTTC. Its protein product is CASRGTGRAHEQYF.

V is TRBV7-2 and J is TRBJ1-2, with D possibly TRBD1 on 6 matching bases. The CDR3 has 14 residues. Trimming left V 5 bases short and J 5 bases short, with 15 bases between. Germline V gene data show CDR1 as SGHTA and CDR2 as FQGNSA. The CDR3 sequence: CASSQDSVRYGYTF. CDR3 bases: TGTGCCAGCAGCCAGGACAGCGTCCGTTATGGCTACACCTTC.

The chain has TRBV2 and TRBJ2-3; the match to TRBD2 covers 9 bases. This CDR3 contains 14 residues. Germline lookup yields CDR1 SNHLY and CDR2 FYNNEI. The V and J ends lost 6 bases and 3 bases, in that order; junction bases with no gene match: 4. The CDR3 DNA reads as TGTGCCAGCAGGGAGGCGGGGGGGACAGATACGCAGTATTTT. Translated, it gives CASREAGGTDTQYF.

The chain uses TRBV19 and TRBJ2-7; TRBD2 matches 10 bases. The J segment lost 2 bases and the V segment lost 5 bases, leaving 6 bases of the junction unmatched. The germline V gene has CDR1 LNHDA and CDR2 SQIVND (reference sequence). This CDR3 is built from 15 residues. CDR3: CASSDLAGEPYEQYF. The CDR3 DNA reads TGTGCCAGTAGTGACCTAGCGGGGGAGCCCTACGAGCAGTACTTC.

DNA of the CDR3: TGTGCCAGCAGTTTTTCAGGGGTAAATCAGCCCCAGCATTTT. Translated, it gives CASSFSGVNQPQHF. This chain links TRBV27 with TRBJ1-5; perhaps TRBD1 as D (6 bases). V was clipped by 3 bases and J by 4 bases, with 10 bases between them. The CDR3 totals 14 residues. Looked up from germline, CDR1 is MNHEY and CDR2 is SMNVEV (reference sequence).

By sample share, this clone is medium-sized (0.01 to 0.1%). The gene calls are TRBV19 and TRBJ1-5; no clear D gene. The CDR3 totals 16 residues. V was shortened by 11 bases and J by 3 bases, with 23 bases between the two germline ends. CDR1 and CDR2 (germline): LNHDA, SQIVND (reference sequence). The CDR3 reads CAVLNPTGSFNQPQHF. The CDR3 bases are TGTGCCGTCCTTAATCCGACGGGGTCCTTCAATCAGCCCCAGCATTTT.

The chain uses TRBV12-2 and TRBJ1-5; TRBD1 is taken as the D call from the table, unchecked against the DNA. TRBV12-2 is termed a pseudogene. This CDR3 region has 16 residues. This chain's CDR3 is CASRLGGTGPGGPQHF. CDR3 bases: TGTGCAAGTCGCTTAGGCGGCACAGGGCCTGGGGGGCCCCAGCATTTT.

V and J are TRBV2 and TRBJ2-3; D remains ambiguous. There are 12 residues in the CDR3. Germline V gene data show CDR1 as SNHLY and CDR2 as FYNNEI. Trimming took 6 bases from V and 7 from J, leaving 11 bases between them. The CDR3 is CASSGDTYTQYF. DNA for the CDR3: TGTGCCAGCAGCGGCGACACGTATACGCAGTATTTT.

The V gene is TRBV10-3, the J gene TRBJ2-6; D uncertain. CDR1 and CDR2 from the germline V gene are ENHRY and SYGVKD. Trimming left V 0 bases short and J 0 bases short, with 6 bases between. The CDR3 contains 16 residues. The CDR3 loop reads CAISESRDSGANVLTF. In DNA, the CDR3 is TGTGCCATCAGTGAGTCGAGAGACTCTGGGGCCAACGTCCTGACTTTC.

J is TRBJ1-1 and V is TRBV19, with a possible D match to TRBD1 (5 bases). CDR3 length equals 15 residues. CDR1 is LNHDA and CDR2 is SQIVND in the germline V gene (reference sequence). The V end lost 6 bases, the J end lost 0 bases, and 14 bases lay between the germline ends. CDR3 nucleotides: TGTGCCAGTAGGCTGACCCGACAGCTGAACACTGAAGCTTTCTTT. It yields the protein CASRLTRQLNTEAFF.